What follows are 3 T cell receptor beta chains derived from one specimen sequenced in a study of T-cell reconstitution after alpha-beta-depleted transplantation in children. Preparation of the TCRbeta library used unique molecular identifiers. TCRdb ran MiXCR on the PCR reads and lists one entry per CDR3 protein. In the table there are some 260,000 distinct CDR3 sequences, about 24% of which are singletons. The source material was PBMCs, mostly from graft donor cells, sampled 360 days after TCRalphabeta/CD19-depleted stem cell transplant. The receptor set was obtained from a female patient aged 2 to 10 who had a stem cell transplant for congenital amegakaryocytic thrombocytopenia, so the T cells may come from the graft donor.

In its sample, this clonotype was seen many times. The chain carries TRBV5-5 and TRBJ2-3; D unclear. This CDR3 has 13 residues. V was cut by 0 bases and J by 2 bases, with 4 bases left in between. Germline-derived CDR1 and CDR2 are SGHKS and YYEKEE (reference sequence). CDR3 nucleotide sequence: TGTGCCAGCAGCTTGGTAATCACAGATACGCAGTATTTT. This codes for CASSLVITDTQYF.

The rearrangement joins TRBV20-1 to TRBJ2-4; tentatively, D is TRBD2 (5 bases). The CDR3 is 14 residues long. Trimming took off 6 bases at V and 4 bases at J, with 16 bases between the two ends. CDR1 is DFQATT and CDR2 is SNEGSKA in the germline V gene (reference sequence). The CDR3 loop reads CSAPGRVGKNIQYF. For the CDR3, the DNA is TGCAGTGCCCCTGGGCGGGTGGGAAAAAACATTCAGTACTTC.

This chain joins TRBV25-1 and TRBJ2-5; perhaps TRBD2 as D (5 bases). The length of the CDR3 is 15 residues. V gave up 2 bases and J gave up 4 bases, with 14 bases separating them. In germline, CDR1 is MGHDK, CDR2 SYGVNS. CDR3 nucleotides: TGTGCCAGCAGTGAAATCTTAGTTGAGGGAGAGACCCAGTACTTC. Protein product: CASSEILVEGETQYF.